This note documents a single T cell receptor beta chain sequence. This CDR3 has 13 residues. Germline V gene data show CDR1 as WNHNN and CDR2 as SYGVQD (reference sequence). The ends lost 8 bases at V and 3 bases at J; junction bases unmatched: 5. This entry belongs to a study of STAT5B mutations in CD4+ large granular lymphocyte leukemia. This table comes from immunoSEQ multiplex PCR, and its TCRdb copy is limited to in-frame clones, with some not included. The table records approximately 30,000 clones, about 70% of them present only once. J is TRBJ2-3 and V is TRBV10-1; 7 bases align to TRBD2. Sequenced sample: CD4+ T cells from blood buffy coats. This clonotype was sampled from a human donor in good health. The chain's CDR3 is CASEQAGTDTQYF. The CDR3 DNA reads TGCGCCAGCGAGCAAGCGGGGACAGATACGCAGTATTTT.